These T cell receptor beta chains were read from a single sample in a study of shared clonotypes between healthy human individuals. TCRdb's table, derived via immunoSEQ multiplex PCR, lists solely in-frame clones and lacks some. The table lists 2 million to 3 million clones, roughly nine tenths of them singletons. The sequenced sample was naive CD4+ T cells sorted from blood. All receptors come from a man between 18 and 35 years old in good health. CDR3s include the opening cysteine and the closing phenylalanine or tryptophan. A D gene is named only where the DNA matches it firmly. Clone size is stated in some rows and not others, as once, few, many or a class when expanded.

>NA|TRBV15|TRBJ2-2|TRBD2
TGTGCCACCAGCAGAGAAGCGGGGGGCGGATCTGGGGAGCTGTTTTTT
CATSREAGGGSGELFF
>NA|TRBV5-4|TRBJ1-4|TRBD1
TGTGCCAGCAGCATGACAGGGGTGGACGGTGAAAAACTGTTTTTT
CASSMTGVDGEKLFF
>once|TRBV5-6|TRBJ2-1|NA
TGTGCCAGCAGCGCTATTGGGCAACTCCCCTACAATGAGCAGTTCTTC
CASSAIGQLPYNEQFF
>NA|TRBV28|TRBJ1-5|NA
TGTGCCAGCAGCTGGACCCCCCCTCAGCCCCAGCATTTT
CASSWTPPQPQHF
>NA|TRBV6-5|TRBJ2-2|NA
TGTGCCAGCTCGGCCAATAGGGGCGGGGAGCTGTTTTTT
CASSANRGGELFF
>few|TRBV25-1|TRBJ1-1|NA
TGTGCCAGCAGTGGTGGGGGAGGTCAGGCTTTCTTT
CASSGGGGQAFF
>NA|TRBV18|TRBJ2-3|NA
TGTGCCAGCTCACGGATAGGCACAGATACGCAGTATTTT
CASSRIGTDTQYF
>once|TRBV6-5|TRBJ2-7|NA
TGTGCCAGCAGTTACTCCCCCCCCTACGAGCAGTACTTC
CASSYSPPYEQYF
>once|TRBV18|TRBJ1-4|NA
TGTGCCAGCTCACCACTTTGGGGGAATAATGAAAAACTGTTTTTT
CASSPLWGNNEKLFF
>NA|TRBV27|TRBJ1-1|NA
TGTGCCAGCAGTCTTGAGGGGGGAGTGATGGCTAGAGCTTTCTTT
CASSLEGGVMARAFF
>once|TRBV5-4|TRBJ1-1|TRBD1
TGTGCCAGCAGCCCGCTCCATCCAGGGGGCGCCCCGAACACTGAAGCTTTCTTT
CASSPLHPGGAPNTEAFF
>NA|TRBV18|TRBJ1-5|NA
TGTGCCAGCTCACCTGGTTTCGGTCAGCCCCAGCATTTT
CASSPGFGQPQHF
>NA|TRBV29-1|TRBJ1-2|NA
TGCAGCGTTGTCGAAGAACCGCACATCCGTTCCTATGGCTACACCTTC
CSVVEEPHIRSYGYTF
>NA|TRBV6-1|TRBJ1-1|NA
TGTGCCAGCAGTGGGGGTATGGTGTACACTGAAGCTTTCTTT
CASSGGMVYTEAFF
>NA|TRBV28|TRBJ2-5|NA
TGTGCCAGCATGTCTGGAGGCCGGGCGCCCCAGTACTTC
CASMSGGRAPQYF
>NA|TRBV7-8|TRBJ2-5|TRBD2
TGTGCCAGCAGCTTAACTCGGACTAGCCGGGAGACCCAGTACTTC
CASSLTRTSRETQYF
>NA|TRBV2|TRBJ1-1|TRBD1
TGTGCCAGAGGGACAGGGGCGTTTCGGAACACTGAAGCTTTCTTT
CARGTGAFRNTEAFF
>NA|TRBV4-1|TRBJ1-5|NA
TGCGCCAGCAGCCAGCCCGATTCCAATCAGCCCCAGCATTTT
CASSQPDSNQPQHF
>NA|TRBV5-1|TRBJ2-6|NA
TGCGCCAGCAGCTTGTCAGGGCTGCTAAACTCTGGGGCCAACGTCCTGACTTTC
CASSLSGLLNSGANVLTF
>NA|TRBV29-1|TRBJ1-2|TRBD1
TGCAGCTCGGACAGGGCCTATGGCTACACCTTC
CSSDRAYGYTF
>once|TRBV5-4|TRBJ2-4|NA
TGTGCCAGCAGCTCCACAGGGACGGGGGACATTCAGTACTTC
CASSSTGTGDIQYF
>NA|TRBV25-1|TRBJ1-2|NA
TGTGCCAGCAGTTCCCCGGGACGTAGATATGGCTACACCTTC
CASSSPGRRYGYTF
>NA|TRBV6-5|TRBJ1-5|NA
TGTGCCAGCAGTCCGTCCGGTGGTCTTAGCCAGCCCCAGCATTTT
CASSPSGGLSQPQHF
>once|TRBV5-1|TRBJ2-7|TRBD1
TGCGCCAGCAGCTTGGGAGGACAGGGCCCCTACGAGCAGTACTTC
CASSLGGQGPYEQYF
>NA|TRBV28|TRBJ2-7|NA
TGTGCCAGCAGTTCCCTTCTTAAGGGTTACGCGCAGTACTTC
CASSSLLKGYAQYF
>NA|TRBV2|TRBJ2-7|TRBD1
TGTGCCAGCAGTAAGGATGGACAGGGTGGGGACGAGCAGTACTTC
CASSKDGQGGDEQYF
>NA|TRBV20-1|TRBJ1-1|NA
TGCAGTGCTAGACAACCCCCTGAAGCTTTCTTT
CSARQPPEAFF
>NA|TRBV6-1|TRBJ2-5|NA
TGTGCCAGCCGCAGTATGGGGAGAGAGACCCAGTACTTC
CASRSMGRETQYF
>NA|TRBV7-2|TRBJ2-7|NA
TGTGCCAGCAGCTTAAGGGACATGACCTCCTACGAGCAGTACTTC
CASSLRDMTSYEQYF
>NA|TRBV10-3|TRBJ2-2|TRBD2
TGTGCCATCAGTTCGGGACTAGCGGGAGTAGGGGGAACCGGGGAGCTGTTTTTT
CAISSGLAGVGGTGELFF
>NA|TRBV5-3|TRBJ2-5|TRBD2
TGTGCCAGAAGCTTGGCGGCGCGGGGGGGCCAAGAGACCCAGTACTTC
CARSLAARGGQETQYF
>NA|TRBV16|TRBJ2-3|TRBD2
TGTGCCAGCAGCCAAGGGACTAGCGGGGCTGTGGGACATTTT
CASSQGTSGAVGHF
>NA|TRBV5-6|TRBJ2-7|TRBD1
TGTGCCAGCAGCTTAGTGTCGATTGACAGGGTCGAGCAGTACTTC
CASSLVSIDRVEQYF
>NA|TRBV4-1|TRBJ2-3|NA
TGCGCCAGCAGCCCTGCGTCGAGGGGCATAGGGACAGATACGCAGTATTTT
CASSPASRGIGTDTQYF
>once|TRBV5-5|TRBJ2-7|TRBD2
TGTGCCAGCAGCCGGGGGGGCGCTCTTCTTTACGAGCAGTACTTC
CASSRGGALLYEQYF
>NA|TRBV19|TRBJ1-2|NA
TGTGCCAGTAGTTTCCAGCTCCGATATGCCAACTATGGCTACACCTTC
CASSFQLRYANYGYTF
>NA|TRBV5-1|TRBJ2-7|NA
TGCGCCAGCAGCTCGGGCGGCAACTCCTACGAGCAGTACTTC
CASSSGGNSYEQYF
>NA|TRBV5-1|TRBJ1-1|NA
TGCGCCAGCAGCTTGGGAGGGCCGATTAACACTGAAGCTTTCTTT
CASSLGGPINTEAFF
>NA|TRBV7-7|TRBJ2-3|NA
TGTGCTAGCAGCTTAACCGACTCGAGCACAGATACGCAGTATTTT
CASSLTDSSTDTQYF
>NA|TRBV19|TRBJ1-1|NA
TGTGCCAGTAGTAACGGGGCAGGGAGGGGAATGAACACTGAAGCTTTCTTT
CASSNGAGRGMNTEAFF
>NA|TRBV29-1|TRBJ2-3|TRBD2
TGCAGCGACAGACACGCTAGCGGGGGGGCCCAAACGCAGTATTTT
CSDRHASGGAQTQYF
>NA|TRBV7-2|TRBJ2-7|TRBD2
TGTGCCAGCAGCCATACTAGCGGGAGAAGGTACGAGCAGTACTTC
CASSHTSGRRYEQYF
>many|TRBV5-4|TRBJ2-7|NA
TGTGCCAGCAGCTATGGAGTCAGTTCCTACGAGCAGTACTTC
CASSYGVSSYEQYF
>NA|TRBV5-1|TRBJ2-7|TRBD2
TGCGCCAGCAGCTTTCAAGCGGGGAACCCCTACGAGCAGTACTTC
CASSFQAGNPYEQYF
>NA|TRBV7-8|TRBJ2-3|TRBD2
TGTGCCAGCAGCTTAGGGCGGGGGGGCCGAGATACGCAGTATTTT
CASSLGRGGRDTQYF
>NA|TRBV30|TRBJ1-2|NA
TGTGCCTGGAACCTCGGGACTTCCTATGGCTACACCTTC
CAWNLGTSYGYTF
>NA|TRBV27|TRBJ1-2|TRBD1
TGTGCAGTGAGGGACAGGTCTAACTATGGCTACACCTTC
CAVRDRSNYGYTF
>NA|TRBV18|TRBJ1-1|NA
TGTGCCAGCTCACCACCCGTGGGGAATGAAGCTTTCTTT
CASSPPVGNEAFF
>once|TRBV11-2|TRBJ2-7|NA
TGTGCCAGCAGCTTAGAGGTGTCCACCTACGAGCAGTACTTC
CASSLEVSTYEQYF
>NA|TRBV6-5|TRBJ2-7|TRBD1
TGTGCCAGCAGTTACTCGAGACAGGGCAGTTACGAGCAGTACTTC
CASSYSRQGSYEQYF
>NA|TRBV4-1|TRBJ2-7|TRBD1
TGCGCCAGCAGCCCATCACTGGACAGGGGGACCTACGAGCAGTACTTC
CASSPSLDRGTYEQYF
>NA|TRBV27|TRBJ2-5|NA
TGTGCCAGCAGTTTAAAGGCGAATGGGGCCCAGTACTTC
CASSLKANGAQYF
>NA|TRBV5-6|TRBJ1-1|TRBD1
TGTGCCAGCAGCGAGTCGGACAGGGGCACTGAAGCTTTCTTT
CASSESDRGTEAFF